One and the same sample provided the 20 T cell receptor beta chains below, sequenced in a study of CD8 T cells in ankylosing spondylitis. In TCRdb, the 5' RACE reads were re-called with MiXCR into one record per CDR3 protein. This table holds a few hundred thousand distinct CDR3 sequences, more than 15% found once. What was sequenced was blood, either unsorted or a sorted T cell fraction (not recorded which). The source of these receptors is a male donor with ankylosing spondylitis or in good health (not recorded which).

This clonotype was seen a handful of times. The chain couples TRBV4-1 to TRBJ1-1; a possible D gene is TRBD1 (5 bases). V was cut by 4 bases and J by 3 bases, with 15 bases left in between. This CDR3 has 15 residues. Per the germline V gene, CDR1 is MGHRA and CDR2 is YSYEKL. CDR3 in DNA: TGCGCCAGCAGCCCCCTGAGGCAGGGTGACACTGAAGCTTTCTTT. Its translation: CASSPLRQGDTEAFF.

The chain combines TRBV30 with TRBJ2-1; D remains unclear. CDR3 length: 13 amino acids. Per the germline V gene, CDR1 is GTSNPN and CDR2 is SVGIG (reference sequence). The V gene lost 2 bases and the J gene lost 8 bases, with 13 bases spanning the gap. The CDR3 DNA reads TGTGCCTGGAGTAGGATCCTGGGCGATGAGCAGTTCTTC. This sequence encodes CAWSRILGDEQFF.

The chain uses TRBV2 and TRBJ2-3, with D perhaps matching TRBD2 (5 bases). V lost 6 bases and J lost 0, with 13 bases in between. CDR1 and CDR2 from the germline V gene are SNHLY and FYNNEI. This CDR3 is 15 amino acids long. The CDR3 spells CASRSGTISTDTQYF. For the CDR3, the DNA is TGTGCCAGCAGAAGCGGAACCATTAGCACAGATACGCAGTATTTT.

The V gene is TRBV3-1, the J gene TRBJ2-5, with D possibly TRBD2 on 6 matching bases. CDR3 length equals 15 residues. Trimming took 2 bases from V and 4 from J, leaving 14 bases between them. Germline CDR1 is LGHDT and CDR2 is YNNKEL (reference sequence). The CDR3 spells CASSQYQLAGETQYF. CDR3 nucleotides: TGTGCCAGCAGCCAATATCAACTAGCAGGAGAGACCCAGTACTTC.

This clonotype was seen a handful of times. The CDR3, as DNA: TGTGCCAGCAGTCTCCGGGACAACTATGGCTACACCTTC. It yields the protein CASSLRDNYGYTF. This chain links TRBV12-3 or TRBV12-4 with TRBJ1-2, with a weak D call TRBD1 (5 bases). Trimming removed 5 bases at V and 2 bases at J, with 9 bases between. The CDR3 totals 13 residues.

This clonotype was observed a handful of times. V usage is TRBV5-5 and J usage is TRBJ2-1; 7 nucleotides match TRBD1. The V gene's germline CDR1 is SGHKS and CDR2 YYEKEE (reference sequence). V was pared by 7 bases and J by 5 bases, with 18 bases of the junction left unmatched. The CDR3 has 17 residues. In nucleotides, the CDR3 is TGTGCCAGCGGTCCCGTGTTCCCGGACAGGCCCAACAATGAGCAGTTCTTC. It is translated as CASGPVFPDRPNNEQFF.

The V call is TRBV5-6, the J call TRBJ2-5, with a possible D match to TRBD1 (5 bases). This CDR3 spans 13 amino acids. V was pared by 3 bases and J by 3 bases, with 9 bases between. Germline V lookup: CDR1 SGHDT, CDR2 YYEEEE. The CDR3 sequence: CASSSPGKETQYF. Written as DNA, the CDR3 is TGTGCCAGCAGCTCGCCAGGGAAAGAGACCCAGTACTTC.

Many counts were recorded for this clonotype. The V and J genes are TRBV15 and TRBJ2-7; D gene unclear. CDR1 and CDR2 from the germline V gene are LNHNV and YYDKDF (reference sequence). The CDR3 consists of 15 residues. Trimming cost V 3 bases and J 4 bases, with 16 bases left between them. The CDR3 sequence is CATSSEDGNKYEQYF. The CDR3 DNA reads as TGTGCCACCAGCAGTGAGGACGGCAACAAATACGAGCAGTACTTC. Full variable domain (missing parts from reference TRBV15 and TRBJ2-7): DAMVIQNPRYQVTQFGKPVTLSCSQTLNHNVMYWYQQKSSQAPKLLFHYYDKDFNNEADTPDNFQSRRPNTSFCFLDIRSPGLGDTAMYLCATSSEDGNKYEQYFGPGTRLTVT.

This chain joins TRBV29-1 and TRBJ1-2; 8 positions agree with TRBD1. In germline, CDR1 is SQVTM, CDR2 ANQGSEA. The CDR3 totals 15 residues. Trimming at V came to 5 bases and at J to 6 bases, leaving 14 bases not matched to a gene. CDR3 sequence (DNA): TGCAGCGTTCCTAAGACAGGGGCAAGGCGAGATGGCTACACCTTC. This translates into CSVPKTGARRDGYTF.

This clonotype showed up many times. The rearrangement joins TRBV6-5 to TRBJ2-3; D not resolved. Germline V gene lookup returns CDR1 MNHEY and CDR2 SVGAGI. The CDR3 spans 14 residues. With 0 bases removed from V and 0 bases from J, the gap between germline ends came to 4 bases. CDR3 sequence (DNA): TGTGCCAGCAGTTACTCCGGGAGCACAGATACGCAGTATTTT. Protein: CASSYSGSTDTQYF.

A few counts support this clonotype. CDR3 protein: CASSQVPASGRPMVEQFF. CDR3 sequence (DNA): TGCGCCAGCAGCCAAGTACCCGCTAGCGGGAGGCCAATGGTTGAGCAGTTCTTC. V gene TRBV4-1 combines with J gene TRBJ2-1; TRBD2 agrees at 11 bases. The CDR3 covers 18 residues. Germline-derived CDR1 and CDR2 are MGHRA and YSYEKL. The J segment lost 9 bases and the V segment lost 1 base, leaving 14 bases of the junction unmatched.

This clonotype was seen a handful of times. The V gene is TRBV12-3 or TRBV12-4, the J gene TRBJ2-1; 12 nucleotides match TRBD2. This CDR3 has 15 amino acids. With 3 bases clipped from V and 9 bases from J, the junction kept 6 bases outside the gene matches. CDR3 DNA: TGTGCCAGCAGTTTCCCGACTAGCGGGAGTCCTGAGCAGTTCTTC. Amino acids: CASSFPTSGSPEQFF.

This clonotype was counted ten times or more. The V call is TRBV20-1, the J call TRBJ1-4; the match to TRBD1 covers 7 bases. The CDR3 is 15 residues long. Germline CDR1 is DFQATT and CDR2 is SNEGSKA (reference sequence). V lost 0 bases, J lost 8 bases, and 9 bases stayed unmatched. CDR3 DNA sequence: TGCAGTGCTAGAGATTTGGCAGGGGGAGACGAAAAACTGTTTTTT. It yields the protein CSARDLAGGDEKLFF.

This clonotype showed up many times. The chain joins TRBV5-1 to TRBJ2-7; D is possibly TRBD2 (6 bases). CDR3 length equals 13 residues. Germline V lookup: CDR1 SGHRS, CDR2 YFSETQ. Trimming stripped 1 base from V and 7 bases from J, with 12 bases between. The CDR3 sequence is CASSLLTGEEQYF. The DNA of the CDR3 is TGCGCCAGCAGCTTGCTTACGGGAGAAGAGCAGTACTTC.

This chain links TRBV15 with TRBJ2-1, with 7 bases identical to TRBD2. CDR1 LNHNV and CDR2 YYDKDF come from the germline V gene (reference sequence). V gave up 5 bases and J gave up 8 bases; unmatched junction bases: 9. The length of the CDR3 is 14 residues. CDR3 sequence (DNA): TGTGCCACCAGCGGGGGGGTGGCGAAGGATGAGCAGTTCTTC. Translation gives CATSGGVAKDEQFF.

The chain employs TRBV5-1 and TRBJ2-7; D remains ambiguous. The CDR3 is 14 residues long. CDR1 is SGHRS and CDR2 is YFSETQ in the germline V gene. The V end lost 0 bases, the J end lost 4 bases, and 11 bases lay between the germline ends. CDR3 region: CASSLEGPPYEQYF. CDR3 bases: TGCGCCAGCAGCTTGGAAGGCCCTCCGTACGAGCAGTACTTC.

DNA for the CDR3: TGCAGTGCTAGAGAACTAGCGGGCCTTGCCCCCTACGAGCAGTACTTC. Its protein is CSARELAGLAPYEQYF. This chain uses TRBV20-1 with TRBJ2-7, with 9 bases identical to TRBD2. The CDR3 is 16 amino acids. V was pared by 0 bases and J by 2 bases, with 8 bases of the junction left unmatched. Germline-derived CDR1 and CDR2 are DFQATT and SNEGSKA (reference sequence).

This clonotype was detected many times. The rearrangement joins TRBV6-5 to TRBJ1-1; a possible D gene is TRBD1 (5 bases). Trimming shortened V by 2 bases and J by 7 bases, and 11 bases separated the two germline ends. CDR1 and CDR2 from the germline V gene are MNHEY and SVGAGI. This CDR3 region has 13 residues. CDR3 nucleotide sequence: TGTGCCAGCAGTTACGGCAGGGTTAGTGAAGCTTTCTTT. It codes for CASSYGRVSEAFF.

The chain couples TRBV2 to TRBJ2-3; D is perhaps TRBD2 (6 bases). Germline V gene lookup returns CDR1 SNHLY and CDR2 FYNNEI. The CDR3 has 14 residues. V gave up 11 bases and J gave up 0 bases, with 15 bases separating them. CDR3 region: CAGLGGFSTDTQYF. DNA for the CDR3: TGTGCCGGCCTCGGGGGATTCAGCACAGATACGCAGTATTTT.

The rearrangement joins TRBV21-1 to TRBJ2-1; the table assigns TRBD2, which was not confirmed against the DNA. TRBV21-1 is a listed pseudogene. This CDR3 is built from 18 residues. CDR3 in DNA: TGTGCCAGCAGGAGACTAGCGGGGAAAACCGACCCCTACAATGAGCAGTTCTTC. Its protein is CASRRLAGKTDPYNEQFF.